This is a list of T cell receptor beta chains from one sample in a study of OX40 agonist ivuxolimab in advanced cancers. Here immunoSEQ multiplex PCR was the method, and the copy in TCRdb shows in-frame clones only, minus some. The sample has about 52,000 clones, roughly 93% seen once. The sequencing here drew on CD4+ or CD8+ T cells sorted from blood, taken in a trial of the OX40 agonist ivuxolimab. These TCRs come from an adult with an advanced solid tumor such as melanoma, head and neck, liver or kidney cancer. Both conserved end residues are part of each CDR3. A D gene is named only where the DNA matches it firmly. Size values are once, few and many counts, or a class for expanded clones, and some rows have none.

J: TRBJ2-1; V: TRBV27; D: NA; size: NA; CDR3: CASSLSSPGVNEQFF; DNA: TGTGCCAGCAGTTTATCTTCGCCAGGGGTCAATGAGCAGTTCTTC
J: TRBJ1-2; V: TRBV7-9; D: NA; size: NA; CDR3: CASSRPHRQFFSYTF; DNA: TGTGCCAGCAGCCGACCTCACCGACAGTTCTTTAGCTACACCTTC
J: TRBJ1-2; V: TRBV2; D: NA; size: once; CDR3: CASSELWGPGESYGYTF; DNA: TGTGCCAGCAGTGAACTGTGGGGGCCAGGAGAATCCTATGGCTACACCTTC
J: TRBJ2-1; V: TRBV7-9; D: NA; size: NA; CDR3: CASSLVSGTNEQFF; DNA: TGTGCCAGCAGCTTAGTTTCAGGGACCAATGAGCAGTTCTTC
J: TRBJ2-3; V: TRBV13; D: TRBD2; size: NA; CDR3: CASSFRLAGGPGADTQYF; DNA: TGTGCCAGCAGCTTTCGGCTAGCGGGAGGGCCGGGCGCAGATACGCAGTATTTT
J: TRBJ1-4; V: TRBV7-9; D: NA; size: NA; CDR3: CASSLNTNTGKLFF; DNA: TGTGCCAGCAGCTTAAACACCAACACGGGAAAACTGTTTTTT
J: TRBJ2-3; V: TRBV18; D: NA; size: NA; CDR3: CASSPPVRGSTDTQYF; DNA: TGTGCCAGCTCACCACCGGTCCGGGGAAGCACAGATACGCAGTATTTT
J: TRBJ2-5; V: TRBV7-9; D: NA; size: once; CDR3: CASSLSLSQETQYF; DNA: TGTGCCAGCAGCTTATCTCTATCTCAAGAGACCCAGTACTTC
J: TRBJ1-2; V: TRBV7-9; D: TRBD1; size: NA; CDR3: CASSGGQGYGYTF; DNA: TGTGCCAGCAGTGGGGGACAGGGATATGGCTACACCTTC
J: TRBJ2-5; V: TRBV11-3; D: TRBD2; size: NA; CDR3: CASSLWTSGRATSVQTQYF; DNA: TGTGCCAGCAGCCTCTGGACTAGCGGGAGGGCCACCTCGGTCCAGACCCAGTACTTC
J: TRBJ2-1; V: TRBV7-8; D: NA; size: NA; CDR3: CASSPPRPFEYNEQFF; DNA: TGTGCCAGCAGCCCCCCACGCCCCTTCGAGTACAATGAGCAGTTCTTC
J: TRBJ2-3; V: TRBV9; D: NA; size: NA; CDR3: CASSVGSGRGDTQYF; DNA: TGTGCCAGCAGCGTAGGCTCCGGGAGAGGAGATACGCAGTATTTT
J: TRBJ2-1; V: TRBV4-3; D: NA; size: NA; CDR3: CASSQFRGSYNEQFF; DNA: TGCGCCAGCAGCCAATTTCGCGGGTCCTACAATGAGCAGTTCTTC
J: TRBJ1-1; V: TRBV13; D: NA; size: once; CDR3: CASSLVAANTEAFF; DNA: TGTGCCAGCAGCTTAGTGGCAGCCAACACTGAAGCTTTCTTT
J: TRBJ2-3; V: TRBV19; D: TRBD2; size: NA; CDR3: CASSILAENTDTQYF; DNA: TGTGCCAGTAGTATTCTAGCGGAAAACACAGATACGCAGTATTTT
J: TRBJ2-5; V: TRBV27; D: NA; size: NA; CDR3: CASSIWEGVRETQYF; DNA: TGTGCCAGCAGTATATGGGAGGGGGTGCGAGAGACCCAGTACTTC
J: TRBJ2-1; V: TRBV7-8; D: TRBD2; size: NA; CDR3: CASSDFSGNSYNEQFF; DNA: TGTGCCAGCAGCGACTTCAGCGGGAACTCCTACAATGAGCAGTTCTTC
J: TRBJ2-3; V: TRBV7-2; D: TRBD1; size: NA; CDR3: CASSFETGLHTQYF; DNA: TGTGCCAGCAGCTTCGAGACAGGGCTACATACGCAGTATTTT